One sample yielded the 5 T cell receptor beta chains listed below, sequenced in a study of blood T cell repertoires in COVID-19 (dated by TCRdb to the early 2020s). The library was obtained by the immunoSEQ multiplex PCR assay. TCRdb carries this immuneACCESS record with in-frame sequences only. Its versions omit some clonotypes, under half of them owing to an unresolved V gene in the studies checked, with the rest unexplained. For this sample there are a few hundred thousand clones; more than 75% appear just once. The top ten hold 1% of the sample. Sequencing was performed on peripheral blood. These TCRs come from a man aged 45-60 years with active or convalescent COVID-19.

The chain employs TRBV19 and TRBJ1-5; a weak D match, TRBD1 (5 bases). Germline assignment: CDR1 LNHDA and CDR2 SQIVND (reference sequence). V was clipped by 6 bases and J by 7 bases, with 13 bases between them. The length of the CDR3 is 13 residues. The CDR3 region has the DNA TGTGCCAGTAGGCTGAGCAGGGAACAGCCCCAGCATTTT. This encodes CASRLSREQPQHF.

The CDR3 spells CASSQEQRGSFTDTQYF. The CDR3 nucleotides are TGCGCCAGCAGCCAAGAGCAGCGGGGGAGCTTCACAGATACGCAGTATTTT. The chain links TRBV4-3 to TRBJ2-3, with 8 bases matching TRBD2. In germline, CDR1 is LGHNA, CDR2 YSLEER. This CDR3 has 17 amino acids. With V trimmed by 0 bases and J by 2 bases, 7 bases remained unmatched.

The J gene is TRBJ1-6, the V gene TRBV2; a possible D gene is TRBD1 (6 bases). CDR1 SNHLY and CDR2 FYNNEI come from the germline V gene. The CDR3 spans 15 residues. Trimming left V 5 bases short and J 3 bases short, with 11 bases between. The CDR3 loop reads CASSQQGNYNSPLHF. CDR3 nucleotide sequence: TGTGCCAGCAGTCAACAGGGAAACTATAATTCACCCCTCCACTTT.

The chain has TRBV7-2 and TRBJ1-6, with TRBD1 as a possible D gene (5 bases). Trimming cost V 2 bases and J 8 bases, with 13 bases left between them. There are 15 residues in the CDR3. CDR1 and CDR2 from the germline V gene are SGHTA and FQGNSA. The chain's CDR3 is CASSLLAAQDSPLHF. The CDR3 DNA sequence: TGTGCCAGCAGCTTATTGGCAGCACAGGATTCACCCCTCCACTTT. The full variable domain, completed using reference TRBV7-2 and TRBJ1-6, is GAGVSQSPSNKVTEKGKDVELRCDPISGHTALYWYRQSLGQGLEFLIYFQGNSAPDKSGLPSDRFSAERTGGSVSTLTIQRTQQEDSAVYLCASSLLAAQDSPLHFGNGTRLTVT.

V usage is TRBV25-1 and J usage is TRBJ2-4; 7 positions agree with TRBD1. V lost 3 bases and J lost 9; bases outside the gene matches: 11. CDR3 length: 15 amino acids. Germline lookup yields CDR1 MGHDK and CDR2 SYGVNS. The CDR3 nucleotides read TGTGCCAGCAGTGATTACGGGACAGCCGAGGGCATTCAGTACTTC. Its protein product is CASSDYGTAEGIQYF.